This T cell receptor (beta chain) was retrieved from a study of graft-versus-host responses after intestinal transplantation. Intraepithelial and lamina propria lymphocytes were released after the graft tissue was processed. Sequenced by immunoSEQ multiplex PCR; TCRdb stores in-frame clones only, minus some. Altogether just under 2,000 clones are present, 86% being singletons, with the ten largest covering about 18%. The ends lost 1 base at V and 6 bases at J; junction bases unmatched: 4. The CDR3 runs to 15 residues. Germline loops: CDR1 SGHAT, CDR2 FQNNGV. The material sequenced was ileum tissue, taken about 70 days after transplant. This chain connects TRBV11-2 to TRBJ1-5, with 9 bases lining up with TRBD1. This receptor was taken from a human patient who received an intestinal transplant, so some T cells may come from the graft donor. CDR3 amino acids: CASSLAQGATQPQHF. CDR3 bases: TGTGCCAGCAGCTTAGCACAGGGGGCAACTCAGCCCCAGCATTTT.